What follows describes a single T cell receptor beta chain. Its antigen is unknown. These data belong to a study of persistence of HIV-infected CD4 T cells. General study results and limits: Proviral oligoclonality tracked with TCR oligoclonality within the same sorted cells. TCRbeta richness was lower in CMV- and Gag-responding cells than in anti-CD3/anti-CD28-responding cells.

The CDR3 runs to 16 residues. Trimming removed 5 bases from V and 5 bases from J; junction bases left unmatched: 10. Germline V CDR1 and CDR2: LNHDA, SQIVND (reference sequence). Sequencing used immunoSEQ version 4 in survey mode. Sequencing used immunoSEQ multiplex PCR; TCRdb keeps in-frame clones, though not all of them. There are approximately 44,000 clones in the sample; about 89% occur only once, and 1% lies in the top ten. Nonspecific anti-CD3/anti-CD28 bead stimulation represents the broad CD4+ T cell repertoire. Sorting of responding CD4+ T cells relied on upregulated CD40 ligand together with CD69. Anti-CD28/CD49d costimulation, CD40-blocking antibody and enfuvirtide were given to CD8-depleted PBMCs for roughly 20 hours.

The source of this sequence is an adult man with HIV who was CMV-seropositive. Material: CD4+ T cells sorted from PBMCs after 18-hour stimulation, obtained from a patient who received antiretroviral therapy. The gene calls are TRBV19 and TRBJ1-3; 9 nucleotides match TRBD1. CDR3 sequence: CASSLSGTGRRNTIYF. DNA of the CDR3: TGTGCCAGTAGTTTATCCGGGACAGGGAGAAGAAACACCATATATTTT.